The rows below give T cell receptor beta chains drawn from one sample of a study of blood T cell repertoires in COVID-19. Method: immunoSEQ multiplex PCR; TCRdb's copy keeps in-frame clones and lacks some. The sample lists 100,000 to 150,000 clones, 80% to 85% occurring once. Sequenced: PBMCs or T cells enriched from blood (not recorded which). The source of these receptors is a woman aged 25 to 39 who had recovered from COVID-19. The CDR3 runs from the conserved cysteine through the conserved F or W. The order of the fields is D gene, J gene, CDR3 length, V gene, clone size, CDR3 DNA, CDR3 protein. The D gene is left open where the match is weak. Clone size is given for some rows only: seen once, a few or many times, or a class if the clone is expanded.

>NA|TRBJ2-5|11|TRBV5-1|once
TGCGCCAGCAGCGACTTTGAGACCCAGTACTTC
CASSDFETQYF
>NA|TRBJ1-6|14|TRBV9|NA
TGTGCCAGCAGCGTACAGGGCTCTAATTCACCCCTCCACTTT
CASSVQGSNSPLHF
>NA|TRBJ2-3|15|TRBV7-9|NA
TGTGCCAGCAGCCGGGACGGGACTTTCACAGATACGCAGTATTTT
CASSRDGTFTDTQYF
>NA|TRBJ1-1|14|TRBV27|NA
TGTGCCAGCAGTTCCTCGGGGGGCATCACTGAAGCTTTCTTT
CASSSSGGITEAFF
>TRBD1|TRBJ2-7|15|TRBV5-6|NA
TGTGCCAGCAGCTTGGCCGGGACAGGGGGCTACGAGCAGTACTTC
CASSLAGTGGYEQYF
>NA|TRBJ1-4|14|TRBV30|NA
TGTGCCTGGAGGGAATCGGGGGCTAATGAAAAACTGTTTTTT
CAWRESGANEKLFF
>TRBD2|TRBJ2-7|14|TRBV9|NA
TGTGCCAGCAGCGTAGCCGGGACTAGCGGCGAGCAGTACTTC
CASSVAGTSGEQYF
>TRBD1|TRBJ2-7|20|TRBV19|NA
TGTGCCAGTAGTATAGGGCCCATCCCCTATACAGGGGCCCTTACCTACGAGCAGTACTTC
CASSIGPIPYTGALTYEQYF
>NA|TRBJ1-1|15|TRBV30|NA
TGTGCCTGGAGGGCCCCCGCCCCATCGAACACTGAAGCTTTCTTT
CAWRAPAPSNTEAFF
>NA|TRBJ2-7|15|TRBV5-1|NA
TGCGCCAGCAGCCCAACAGACGTTGGGCCCTACGAGCAGTACTTC
CASSPTDVGPYEQYF
>NA|TRBJ2-4|14|TRBV6-5|once
TGTGCCAGCAGTCGAGGGGGGGCCCAAAACATTCAGTACTTC
CASSRGGAQNIQYF
>NA|TRBJ1-1|16|TRBV4-1|few
TGCGCCAGCAGCGACATTTTACAGGGTGGGAACACTGAAGCTTTCTTT
CASSDILQGGNTEAFF
>TRBD1|TRBJ1-6|16|TRBV6-1|NA
TGTGCCAGCAGTGAATCACAGGGGGTTGGGAATTCACCCCTCCACTTT
CASSESQGVGNSPLHF
>TRBD2|TRBJ2-7|14|TRBV5-1|NA
TGCGCCAGCAGCTTGACTAGCGGGAACTACGAGCAGTACTTC
CASSLTSGNYEQYF
>TRBD2|TRBJ2-3|17|TRBV4-1|NA
TGCGCCAGCAGCCAAGATACGGGACTAGCTGCCACAGATACGCAGTATTTT
CASSQDTGLAATDTQYF
>NA|TRBJ2-5|14|TRBV14|NA
TGTGCCAGCAGCCAAGACTCGTACCAAGAGACCCAGTACTTC
CASSQDSYQETQYF
>TRBD1|TRBJ1-3|16|TRBV9|NA
TGTGCCAGCAGCGTAGGGCAGGGGGCTTCTGGAAACACCATATATTTT
CASSVGQGASGNTIYF
>TRBD1|TRBJ2-7|14|TRBV5-6|NA
TGTGCCAGCAGCCTGGGACAGCCCGGTTACGAGCAGTACTTC
CASSLGQPGYEQYF
>NA|TRBJ2-2|14|TRBV6-4|many
TGTGCCAGCAGCCTGGAGGAGAACACCGGGGAGCTGTTTTTT
CASSLEENTGELFF
>NA|TRBJ1-6|13|TRBV4-2|NA
TGTGCCAGCAGCCAGCGGGGCGATTCACCCCTCCACTTT
CASSQRGDSPLHF
>TRBD2|TRBJ2-7|14|TRBV30|NA
TGTGCCTGGGTCCGCGGGGAGGGGACGAACGAGCAGTACTTC
CAWVRGEGTNEQYF
>NA|TRBJ1-1|15|TRBV7-2|NA
TGTGCCAGCAGCATTGGGCCCCCGACGCTACCTATGGGTTTCTTT
CASSIGPPTLPMGFF
>TRBD1|TRBJ2-7|15|TRBV28|NA
TGTGCCAGCAATTTAGGGGACAGGGGTACCTACGAGCAGTACTTC
CASNLGDRGTYEQYF
>TRBD1|TRBJ1-2|17|TRBV5-1|NA
TGCGCCAGCAGCCCGGGGACCCACCAGGCGGACAGGGGTGGCTACACCTTC
CASSPGTHQADRGGYTF
>TRBD1|TRBJ2-3|18|TRBV6-1|NA
TGTGCCAGCAGTGAATGGGCCGCCGGGACAGGGGGCACAGATACGCAGTATTTT
CASSEWAAGTGGTDTQYF
>TRBD2|TRBJ2-7|19|TRBV6-2/TRBV6-3|many
TGTGCCAGCAGTTACCCAATCCTATCAGGGCGCGGGAGCTCCTACGAGCAGTACTTC
CASSYPILSGRGSSYEQYF
>NA|TRBJ2-7|12|TRBV13|once
TGTGCCAGCAGCGCGGGTGCCCACGAGCAGTACTTC
CASSAGAHEQYF
>NA|TRBJ1-1|13|TRBV9|NA
TGTGCCAGCAGCCAGTTTATGAACACTGAAGCTTTCTTT
CASSQFMNTEAFF
>NA|TRBJ1-1|14|TRBV5-1|NA
TGCGCCAGCAGCCTTACAGGGATGAACACTGAAGCTTTCTTT
CASSLTGMNTEAFF
>NA|TRBJ2-7|16|TRBV28|NA
TGTGCCAGCAGTTTATTTTTTCGGCGGCCCGCCTACGAGCAGTACTTC
CASSLFFRRPAYEQYF
>NA|TRBJ2-7|16|TRBV14|NA
TGTGCCAGCAGCCGGAAACCGACAGGCCTGGGCTACGAGCAGTACTTC
CASSRKPTGLGYEQYF
>NA|TRBJ1-5|15|TRBV4-2|NA
TGTGCCAGCAGCCAAGATTTCGGGGAGTATCAGCCCCAGCATTTT
CASSQDFGEYQPQHF
>NA|TRBJ1-1|13|TRBV19|NA
TGTGCCAGTAGTTCGGACAGATCCTATGAAGCTTTCTTT
CASSSDRSYEAFF
>NA|TRBJ2-7|11|TRBV10-3|NA
TGTGCCATCAGTCTCCGGGGGGAGCAGTACTTC
CAISLRGEQYF
>NA|TRBJ2-5|14|TRBV11-3|NA
TGTGCCAGCAGCCGCGGCCCTAACCAAGAGACCCAGTACTTC
CASSRGPNQETQYF
>NA|TRBJ1-5|15|TRBV28|NA
TGTGCCAGCAGCCTAAGTCAGGCGAGCAATCAGCCCCAGCATTTT
CASSLSQASNQPQHF
>TRBD2|TRBJ2-3|17|TRBV19|NA
TGTGCCAGTAGTATCGTGACGTCTAGCGGGAGGGCCAATACGCAGTATTTT
CASSIVTSSGRANTQYF
>NA|TRBJ1-4|13|TRBV28|few
TGTGCCAGCAGCCCCGGGGGAATGGAAAAACTGTTTTTT
CASSPGGMEKLFF
>NA|TRBJ2-7|13|TRBV30|NA
TGTGCCTGGATACGGAGATTTCCCTACGAGCAGTACTTC
CAWIRRFPYEQYF
>TRBD2|TRBJ2-3|18|TRBV25-1|NA
TGTGCCAGCAGTGAGGGACTTCGGGGGAGGGACCCGGCAGATACGCAGTATTTT
CASSEGLRGRDPADTQYF
>TRBD2|TRBJ2-5|16|TRBV5-1|once
TGCGCCAGCTTTCTAGCGGGAGGGCCGGGTGGAGAGACCCAGTACTTC
CASFLAGGPGGETQYF
>NA|TRBJ2-1|15|TRBV7-7|NA
TGTGCTAGCAGCTTGGGGCGGAAGTCCTACAATGAGCAGTTCTTC
CASSLGRKSYNEQFF